Below, 32 T cell receptor beta chains from the same sample are listed, as sequenced in a study of T cells in Graves' hyperthyroidism and ophthalmopathy. TCR beta CDR3 regions were amplified from RNA. The primer set for the first-round RT-PCR of the TCR CDR3 was HTBI. TCRdb passed the multiplex PCR reads through MiXCR, listing each CDR3 protein once. The sample carries approximately 600,000 distinct CDR3 sequences, under 25% recorded once. Source material: blood. The receptors originated from a man aged 25-45 years with Graves' ophthalmopathy.

The chain employs TRBV2 and TRBJ1-5; the match to TRBD1 covers 7 bases. This CDR3 is built from 14 residues. Trimming cost V 5 bases and J 5 bases; bases outside gene matches: 6. Per the germline V gene, CDR1 is SNHLY and CDR2 is FYNNEI. The CDR3 sequence: CASSKKGTDQPQHF. CDR3 DNA: TGTGCCAGCAGTAAAAAAGGGACAGATCAGCCCCAGCATTTT.

This clonotype was picked up a small number of times. V and J are TRBV2 and TRBJ1-6; D not certain. With 3 bases removed from V and 8 bases from J, the gap between germline ends came to 11 bases. Germline CDR1 and CDR2: SNHLY and FYNNEI. CDR3 size: 14 residues. The CDR3 DNA follows: TGTGCCAGCAGTGAGAGGGTTCGGGATTCACCCCTCCACTTT. Protein product: CASSERVRDSPLHF.

This clonotype was seen many times. The chain links TRBV20-1 to TRBJ2-7; the D gene is possibly TRBD1 (5 bases). The CDR3 contains 11 residues. V lost 3 bases and J lost 3, with 6 bases in between. Germline-derived CDR1 and CDR2 are DFQATT and SNEGSKA (reference sequence). CDR3 amino acids: CSARDIYEQYF. CDR3 DNA sequence: TGCAGTGCTAGGGACATCTACGAGCAGTACTTC.

The rearrangement uses TRBV20-1 and TRBJ2-1; 8 bases are a match to TRBD2. The CDR3 contains 15 residues. With V trimmed by 6 bases and J by 7 bases, 14 bases remained unmatched. Germline CDR1 DFQATT, CDR2 SNEGSKA (reference sequence). The CDR3 sequence: CSAQKGTRGGNEQFF. The CDR3 region has the DNA TGCAGTGCCCAGAAGGGGACTAGGGGAGGAAATGAGCAGTTCTTC.

The V gene is TRBV5-4, the J gene TRBJ2-2; 8 bases map to TRBD1. The V gene end was trimmed by 4 bases and the J gene end by 4 bases; junction bases not matched to a gene: 6. This CDR3 has 15 residues. CDR1 SGHNT and CDR2 YYREEE come from the germline V gene (reference sequence). The CDR3 DNA reads TGTGCCAGCAGCCCACGGACAGGGATCACCGGGGAGCTGTTTTTT. This sequence encodes CASSPRTGITGELFF. Full variable domain (rest looked up from reference TRBV5-4 and TRBJ2-2): ETGVTQSPTHLIKTRGQQVTLRCSSQSGHNTVSWYQQALGQGPQFIFQYYREEENGRGNFPPRFSGLQFPNYSSELNVNALELDDSALYLCASSPRTGITGELFFGEGSRLTVL.

This clonotype was recorded a few times. The chain employs TRBV7-9 and TRBJ2-1; TRBD2 aligns across 8 bases. The CDR3 consists of 18 residues. V shed 5 bases and J 2 bases; nucleotides not matched to a gene: 14. Per germline, CDR1 SEHNR and CDR2 FQNEAQ (reference sequence). This chain's CDR3 is CASSLGAGGIGAYNEQFF. DNA for the CDR3: TGTGCCAGCAGCCTTGGGGCGGGAGGCATTGGGGCCTACAATGAGCAGTTCTTC.

The chain employs TRBV28 and TRBJ1-5; a possible D gene is TRBD1 (6 bases). There are 15 residues in the CDR3. Germline V gene lookup returns CDR1 MDHEN and CDR2 SYDVKM. V was pared by 3 bases and J by 6 bases, with 15 bases between. This CDR3 reads CASSFMGRGGQPQHF. CDR3 bases: TGTGCCAGCAGTTTTATGGGCAGGGGTGGTCAGCCCCAGCATTTT.

Many counts were recorded for this clonotype. The V gene is TRBV28, the J gene TRBJ2-7; possibly TRBD1 for D (6 bases). Between the trimmed V and J ends, which lost 7 bases and 2 bases, there was a span of 12 bases. CDR1 is MDHEN, CDR2 SYDVKM, per germline. The CDR3 runs to 13 residues. In DNA form, the CDR3 reads TGTGCCAGCACTAACCGGGACACCTACGAGCAGTACTTC. This translates into CASTNRDTYEQYF.

The rearrangement links TRBV6-1 to TRBJ1-4; tentatively, D is TRBD1 (6 bases). The CDR3 is 16 amino acids. Germline V lookup: CDR1 MNHNS, CDR2 SASEGT. V lost 8 bases, J lost 7 bases, and 23 bases lay in between. CDR3 protein: CASGSEGRGRGEKLFF. CDR3 nucleotides: TGTGCCAGCGGGTCGGAAGGTCGGGGGCGCGGTGAAAAACTGTTTTTT.

The chain combines TRBV27 with TRBJ2-2; D is uncertain. V dropped 5 bases and J dropped 7 bases, with 8 bases sitting between them. This CDR3 region has 12 residues. Germline-derived CDR1 and CDR2 are MNHEY and SMNVEV (reference sequence). The CDR3 sequence: CASSGQNGELFF. The CDR3 DNA reads TGTGCCAGCAGTGGGCAGAACGGGGAGCTGTTTTTT.

This clonotype was seen many times. J is TRBJ2-1 and V is TRBV28; 8 bases are shared with TRBD2. CDR1 and CDR2 (germline): MDHEN, SYDVKM. Trimming cost V 5 bases and J 3 bases; bases outside gene matches: 6. The CDR3 is 15 amino acids. CDR3 region: CASSDPGLDYNEQFF. CDR3 bases: TGTGCCAGCAGTGATCCGGGACTAGACTACAATGAGCAGTTCTTC.

The chain combines TRBV4-1 with TRBJ1-2; D is uncertain. This CDR3 spans 15 amino acids. V lost 3 bases and J 0 bases, leaving 11 bases between the germline ends. Germline lookup yields CDR1 MGHRA and CDR2 YSYEKL. This CDR3 is CASSQAQLTNYGYTF. The CDR3 DNA reads TGCGCCAGCAGCCAGGCGCAGCTTACTAACTATGGCTACACCTTC.

This clonotype was seen a few times. The chain recombines TRBV5-1 with TRBJ1-1; 7 nucleotides agree with TRBD1. CDR1 is SGHRS and CDR2 is YFSETQ in the germline V gene. The CDR3 runs to 16 residues. The V gene end was trimmed by 7 bases and the J gene end by 1 base; junction bases not matched to a gene: 13. The CDR3 region has the DNA TGCGCCAGCCTCGGGACAGCCCATGGGGGGAACACTGAAGCTTTCTTT. Translation gives CASLGTAHGGNTEAFF. The complete variable domain, with remaining parts taken from reference TRBV5-1 and TRBJ1-1, reads KAGVTQTPRYLIKTRGQQVTLSCSPISGHRSVSWYQQTPGQGLQFLFEYFSETQRNKGNFPGRFSGRQFSNSRSEMNVSTLELGDSALYLCASLGTAHGGNTEAFFGQGTRLTVV.

The table lists this clonotype with a few counts. This chain connects TRBV20-1 to TRBJ2-7; 16 nucleotides match TRBD2. V was pared by 6 bases and J by 5 bases, with 4 bases of the junction left unmatched. The CDR3 runs 14 residues. Germline-derived CDR1 and CDR2 are DFQATT and SNEGSKA (reference sequence). The chain's CDR3 is CSAGLAGGPHEQYF. The CDR3 DNA is TGCAGTGCGGGACTAGCGGGAGGGCCTCACGAGCAGTACTTC.

This clonotype was seen only a few times. The chain recombines TRBV7-9 with TRBJ2-2; 12 nucleotides agree with TRBD1. Germline V gene data show CDR1 as SEHNR and CDR2 as FQNEAQ (reference sequence). The trim removed 4 bases at V and 1 base at J, leaving 10 bases unmatched. The CDR3 is 19 amino acids. The DNA for the CDR3 is TGTGCCAGCAGCTCTCCGGGACAGGGGGCCGACGTGAACACCGGGGAGCTGTTTTTT. This encodes CASSSPGQGADVNTGELFF.

This rearrangement joins TRBV20-1 to TRBJ1-1; D perhaps matches TRBD1 (6 bases). The CDR3 consists of 16 residues. Trimming shortened V by 0 bases and J by 3 bases, and 17 bases separated the two germline ends. Germline V gives CDR1 DFQATT, CDR2 SNEGSKA (reference sequence). As DNA, the CDR3 is TGCAGTGCTAGAGATTTTTTGGGGGGCGCGGACACTGAAGCTTTCTTT. The encoded protein is CSARDFLGGADTEAFF.

This clonotype was found many times. The chain recombines TRBV11-2 with TRBJ2-5; 16 bases fit TRBD2. Trimming removed 5 bases from V and 12 bases from J; junction bases left unmatched: 6. The length of the CDR3 is 14 residues. Per germline, CDR1 SGHAT and CDR2 FQNNGV. The CDR3 DNA follows: TGTGCCAGCAGCCAAGGGACTAGCGGGAGGGCCAAGTACTTC. This sequence encodes CASSQGTSGRAKYF.

In its sample, this clonotype was seen a few times. CDR3 bases: TGTGCCAGCAGTGACAGGCTGAATTCACCCCTCCACTTT. It is translated as CASSDRLNSPLHF. This chain uses TRBV2 with TRBJ1-6, with D unclear. Trimming took 3 bases from V and 7 from J, leaving 7 bases between them. The CDR3 runs 13 residues. Germline V gives CDR1 SNHLY, CDR2 FYNNEI.

This clonotype was counted a few times. The V and J genes are TRBV10-3 and TRBJ1-2, with 10 positions matching TRBD1. The germline CDR1 and CDR2 sequences are ENHRY and SYGVKD. The CDR3 loop spans 16 amino acids. V gave up 9 bases and J gave up 5 bases; unmatched junction bases: 15. CDR3 DNA sequence: TGTGCCATTAGGGGACAGGGGAGCTCTCGAGAATATGGCTACACCTTC. This encodes CAIRGQGSSREYGYTF.

The gene calls are TRBV2 and TRBJ2-3, with D perhaps matching TRBD2 (5 bases). Per the germline V gene, CDR1 is SNHLY and CDR2 is FYNNEI. The ends were cut back, 6 bases at V and 8 bases at J, with 15 bases in the middle. The CDR3 loop spans 13 amino acids. This chain's CDR3 is CASSKGLETTQYF. The CDR3 DNA reads TGTGCCAGCAGCAAAGGACTGGAGACTACGCAGTATTTT.

This clonotype was counted many times. The rearrangement links TRBV5-1 to TRBJ1-1, with TRBD1 identical over 8 bases. The germline CDR1 and CDR2 sequences are SGHRS and YFSETQ. The CDR3 spans 14 residues. V was clipped by 4 bases and J by 3 bases; unmatched bases: 5. The DNA of the CDR3 is TGCGCCAGCAGCCTACCGACAGGGGACACTGAAGCTTTCTTT. This gives the protein CASSLPTGDTEAFF.

In its sample, this clonotype was seen a few times. The rearrangement joins TRBV3-1 to TRBJ2-7; D might be TRBD1 or TRBD2, each matching 6 bases. Trimming pared 3 bases from V and 1 base from J, leaving 10 bases between. This CDR3 is 14 amino acids long. In germline, CDR1 is LGHDT, CDR2 YNNKEL (reference sequence). The CDR3 protein is CASSHGGGSYEQYF. CDR3 DNA: TGTGCCAGCAGCCACGGAGGGGGGTCCTACGAGCAGTACTTC.

This clonotype was recorded at least ten times. The chain has TRBV18 and TRBJ1-2; D might be TRBD1 (6 bases). Trimming removed 2 bases at V and 0 bases at J, with 10 bases between. The germline V gene encodes CDR1 KGHSH and CDR2 LQKENI. This CDR3 comprises 15 residues. The CDR3 here is CASSPIRGPNYGYTF. The CDR3 DNA reads TGTGCCAGCTCACCAATCAGGGGTCCTAACTATGGCTACACCTTC.

This clonotype came up a few times. The CDR3 sequence: CASSQMRGMDTDTQYF. DNA of the CDR3: TGCGCCAGCAGCCAAATGAGGGGGATGGACACAGATACGCAGTATTTT. The chain is built from TRBV5-1 and TRBJ2-3, with a possible D match to TRBD1 (6 bases). Per the germline V gene, CDR1 is SGHRS and CDR2 is YFSETQ. This CDR3 spans 16 amino acids. V was trimmed by 4 bases and J by 2 bases, leaving 17 bases between them.

This clonotype has more than one count but fewer than ten. The chain links TRBV2 to TRBJ2-5; 8 nucleotides align to TRBD1. The CDR3 runs 14 residues. J was trimmed by 7 bases and V by 2 bases; bases with no gene match: 6. Germline CDR1 SNHLY, CDR2 FYNNEI. CDR3 protein: CASSERDRRLTQYF. The CDR3, as DNA: TGTGCCAGCAGTGAACGGGACAGGCGCTTGACCCAGTACTTC.

The chain employs TRBV28 and TRBJ2-2; D is ambiguous. This CDR3 comprises 12 residues. Germline CDR1 MDHEN, CDR2 SYDVKM. Trimming took 5 bases from V and 7 from J, leaving 8 bases between them. CDR3 residues: CASSQSIGELFF. Here the CDR3 DNA reads TGTGCCAGCAGTCAGAGTATCGGGGAGCTGTTTTTT.

Comments on this clonotype: Since a much larger clone is just one base distant, this may be a read error. The rearrangement joins TRBV11-2 to TRBJ2-7; weak D call: TRBD2 (5 bases). V was cut by 7 bases and J by 4 bases, with 11 bases left in between. The CDR3 is 12 residues long. The germline V gene has CDR1 SGHAT and CDR2 FQNNGV. Here the CDR3 reads CASNSGMYEQYF. CDR3 DNA: TGTGCCAGCAACTCCGGGATGTACGAGCAGTACTTC.

In DNA, the CDR3 is TGTGCCATCAGCCGGGACGGGACCTACGAGCAGTACTTC. It specifies CAISRDGTYEQYF. This chain joins TRBV10-3 and TRBJ2-7; D possibly uses TRBD1 or TRBD2 (5 bases each). Trimming pared 6 bases from V and 2 bases from J, leaving 11 bases between. The length of the CDR3 is 13 residues. Germline-derived CDR1 and CDR2 are ENHRY and SYGVKD.

This clonotype was counted a few times. The V and J genes are TRBV7-9 and TRBJ2-2, with 8 bases aligning to TRBD1. After removal of 5 bases from V and 7 bases from J, the junction contained 18 bases not matched to a gene. Germline CDR1 and CDR2: SEHNR and FQNEAQ (reference sequence). The CDR3 is 18 amino acids. The CDR3 DNA reads as TGTGCCAGCAGCCCAGCGGGCAGGGGGCAAGTGGGGAACGGGGAGCTGTTTTTT. Translated: CASSPAGRGQVGNGELFF. The full variable domain, completed using reference TRBV7-9 and TRBJ2-2, is DTGVSQNPRHKITKRGQNVTFRCDPISEHNRLYWYRQTLGQGPEFLTYFQNEAQLEKSRLLSDRFSAERPKGSFSTLEIQRTEQGDSAMYLCASSPAGRGQVGNGELFFGEGSRLTVL.

The chain couples TRBV7-9 to TRBJ2-7, with 9 bases aligning to TRBD2. The CDR3 extends over 19 amino acids. The germline V gene has CDR1 SEHNR and CDR2 FQNEAQ (reference sequence). The ends lost 5 bases at V and 3 bases at J; junction bases unmatched: 20. CDR3 coding DNA: TGTGCCAGCAGCCAATCCGCCCCACTAGCGGGCGGCTCCATCTACGAGCAGTACTTC. It translates to CASSQSAPLAGGSIYEQYF.

This clonotype has a count of ten or more. V is TRBV28 and J is TRBJ2-7; 12 bases are a match to TRBD2. V was pared by 6 bases and J by 0 bases, with 9 bases of the junction left unmatched. Germline CDR1 and CDR2: MDHEN and SYDVKM. This CDR3 spans 17 amino acids. The CDR3 DNA follows: TGTGCCAGCAGCCCCACGGGACTAGCGGGTTCCTCCTACGAGCAGTACTTC. Its translation: CASSPTGLAGSSYEQYF. Filled out from reference TRBV28 and TRBJ2-7, the complete variable domain reads DVKVTQSSRYLVKRTGEKVFLECVQDMDHENMFWYRQDPGLGLRLIYFSYDVKMKEKGDIPEGYSVSREKKERFSLILESASTNQTSMYLCASSPTGLAGSSYEQYFGPGTRLTVT.

CDR3 in DNA: TGTGCCAGCAGGTACTCAGGGTCGGATAATTCACCCCTCCACTTT. Its protein product is CASRYSGSDNSPLHF. The chain has TRBV3-1 and TRBJ1-6; D might be TRBD1 (5 bases). This CDR3 comprises 15 residues. Germline-derived CDR1 and CDR2 are LGHDT and YNNKEL (reference sequence). V lost 6 bases and J lost 5, with 14 bases in between.